The source of this T cell receptor beta chain is a study of blood T cell repertoires in COVID-19. In the study overall: Acute and convalescent COVID-19 samples came from the United States, Italy and Spain.

Authors' processing steps: Estimated nucleated cell counts came from reference gene primer amplification. Profiled with immunoSEQ multiplex PCR; TCRdb holds only in-frame clones, not every one. The V and J calls and the clone size are those of that table, but D and trimming were determined from the DNA. The sample comprises about 50,000 clones, around 85% of which are singletons, and 6.5% rests with the top ten. V trimming: 6 bases; J trimming: 2 bases; junction bases outside the gene matches: 10. CDR3 length: 16 amino acids. Germline V CDR1 and CDR2: SNHLY, FYNNEI. In this sample, this clone turned up once.

This chain connects TRBV2 to TRBJ1-1; TRBD1 agrees at 9 bases. Source material: peripheral blood. The receptor was derived from a man in his 60s with acute or convalescent COVID-19. The CDR3, as DNA: TGTGCCAGCAGCGTACAGGGGGCGCGGTTTAACACTGAAGCTTTCTTT. Its protein product is CASSVQGARFNTEAFF.